These 21 T cell receptor beta chains share one sample of origin, sequenced in a study of radiotherapy plus CTLA-4 blockade in lung cancer. Measured with immunoSEQ multiplex PCR; TCRdb has only the in-frame clones, and not every one. This table holds around 80,000 clones, about 78% found once. The sample in question was peripheral blood, obtained from a patient treated with radiotherapy plus ipilimumab. Receptors were obtained from a human donor with non-small cell lung cancer whose response to radiotherapy plus ipilimumab could not be evaluated. Some clones in this sample may be carry-over from other donors' samples.

This chain links TRBV15 with TRBJ2-3; D gene uncertain. V was trimmed by 1 base and J by 2 bases, leaving 10 bases between them. There are 15 residues in the CDR3. Germline CDR1 is LNHNV and CDR2 is YYDKDF (reference sequence). The CDR3 sequence is CATSRAEVITDTQYF. In DNA form, the CDR3 reads TGTGCCACCAGCAGAGCCGAGGTTATCACAGATACGCAGTATTTT.

This sequence joins TRBV10-3 and TRBJ1-4; possible D gene TRBD1, 6 bases. Germline V gives CDR1 ENHRY, CDR2 SYGVKD. The V end lost 2 bases, the J end lost 8 bases, and 12 bases lay between the germline ends. The CDR3 covers 14 residues. The CDR3 DNA reads TGTGCCATCAGTGAGCCCCAGGGGCCAGAAAAACTGTTTTTT. It encodes CAISEPQGPEKLFF.

There are a few counts of this clone. The chain joins TRBV13 to TRBJ1-2; a possible D gene is TRBD1 (5 bases). The germline CDR1 and CDR2 sequences are PRHDT and FYEKMQ (reference sequence). Trimming pared 3 bases from V and 4 bases from J, leaving 15 bases between. The CDR3 is made up of 15 amino acids. The CDR3 protein is CASSFGGAASYGYTF. The CDR3 nucleotides read TGTGCCAGCAGCTTCGGGGGTGCGGCTAGCTATGGCTACACCTTC.

The chain links TRBV2 to TRBJ1-4; D might be TRBD1 (6 bases). The germline gives CDR1 SNHLY, CDR2 FYNNEI. The CDR3 is made up of 13 amino acids. The V gene lost 6 bases and the J gene lost 7 bases, with 12 bases spanning the gap. The CDR3 bases are TGTGCCAGCAGATGGACAGACCTTGAAAAACTGTTTTTT. Its protein product is CASRWTDLEKLFF.

The chain has TRBV28 and TRBJ2-3; tentative D call: TRBD2 (7 bases). The germline V and J ends were trimmed by 4 bases and 4 bases, with 12 bases remaining between them. The CDR3 spans 14 residues. Germline CDR1 MDHEN, CDR2 SYDVKM. The CDR3, as DNA: TGTGCCAGCAGTTACCCGGGGGGCCCAGATACGCAGTATTTT. Amino acids: CASSYPGGPDTQYF.

The gene calls are TRBV2 and TRBJ1-6, with TRBD1 identical over 7 bases. This CDR3 is built from 16 residues. V lost 5 bases, J lost 0 bases, and 4 bases stayed unmatched. Germline V gives CDR1 SNHLY, CDR2 FYNNEI. The CDR3 loop is CASSYRGSSYNSPLHF. CDR3 bases: TGTGCCAGCAGTTACAGGGGAAGCTCCTATAATTCACCCCTCCACTTT.

The chain is built from TRBV6-4 and TRBJ1-1; D ambiguous. Germline lookup yields CDR1 MRHNA and CDR2 SNTAGT. V gave up 3 bases and J gave up 0 bases, with 5 bases separating them. The CDR3 runs 13 residues. The CDR3 spells CASSDQMNTEAFF. The CDR3 nucleotides read TGTGCCAGCAGTGATCAAATGAACACTGAAGCTTTCTTT.

The sample holds a few counts of this clone. This sequence joins TRBV7-9 and TRBJ1-1; no reliable D call. Germline V gene sequence: CDR1 SEHNR, CDR2 FQNEAQ (reference sequence). The CDR3 is 14 amino acids. Trimming cost V 5 bases and J 7 bases, with 17 bases left between them. As DNA, the CDR3 is TGTGCCAGCAGCCCACCGGCAGGTCGGGGTGAAGCTTTCTTT. Its protein product is CASSPPAGRGEAFF.

This clone was recorded a few times. The chain uses TRBV19 and TRBJ1-2; D possibly corresponds to TRBD1 (6 bases). Germline V gives CDR1 LNHDA, CDR2 SQIVND (reference sequence). V lost 5 bases and J lost 8, with 15 bases in between. This CDR3 spans 13 amino acids. The CDR3 region has the DNA TGTGCCAGTAGTGAACAGGGAAGGCAGGGCTACACCTTC. It yields the protein CASSEQGRQGYTF.

This clone was picked up a small number of times. The chain carries TRBV2 and TRBJ2-5, with 11 bases fitting TRBD1. The germline CDR1 and CDR2 sequences are SNHLY and FYNNEI. This CDR3 spans 15 amino acids. The trim removed 6 bases at V and 3 bases at J, leaving 6 bases unmatched. The CDR3 bases are TGTGCCAGCAGCCCCCGGACAGGGGGCGAAGAGACCCAGTACTTC. It yields the protein CASSPRTGGEETQYF.

The chain carries TRBV29-1 and TRBJ2-7, with D perhaps TRBD1 (7 bases). Germline V gene data show CDR1 as SQVTM and CDR2 as ANQGSEA. The CDR3 is 15 amino acids. Deletions cut 0 bases from V and 0 bases from J, with 12 bases between. The CDR3 bases are TGCAGCGTTGAAGATAGGAGGGACAGCTCCTACGAGCAGTACTTC. Amino acids: CSVEDRRDSSYEQYF.

This clone has only a few counts. The gene calls are TRBV4-1 and TRBJ1-2; D perhaps matches TRBD1 (5 bases). This CDR3 region has 15 residues. Germline CDR1 is MGHRA and CDR2 is YSYEKL. V was trimmed by 0 bases and J by 4 bases, leaving 12 bases between them. CDR3 loop: CASSQDLVGVYGYTF. CDR3 DNA: TGCGCCAGCAGCCAAGATCTGGTAGGGGTCTATGGCTACACCTTC.

This CDR3 reads CAWSVGGGGAQYF. CDR3 DNA: TGTGCCTGGAGTGTCGGCGGCGGGGGAGCCCAGTACTTC. This rearrangement joins TRBV30 to TRBJ2-5; TRBD2 aligns across 7 bases. Unmatched junction bases numbered 7, after V lost 0 bases and J lost 9 bases. Germline CDR1 and CDR2: GTSNPN and SVGIG (reference sequence). The CDR3 is 13 residues long.

CDR3 sequence reads: CASSIAPGQGIGYTF. The CDR3 nucleotides are TGTGCCAGTAGTATAGCACCGGGACAGGGCATTGGCTACACCTTC. The chain recombines TRBV19 with TRBJ1-2, with 9 bases matching TRBD1. The CDR3 contains 15 residues. V lost 1 base and J lost 7; bases outside the gene matches: 7. Germline V gene sequence: CDR1 LNHDA, CDR2 SQIVND (reference sequence).

V is TRBV7-2 and J is TRBJ1-2; TRBD1 agrees at 11 bases. CDR3 length: 15 residues. V lost 4 bases, J lost 3 bases, and 4 bases stayed unmatched. Germline loops: CDR1 SGHTA, CDR2 FQGNSA. The CDR3 protein is CASSSGQGAYYGYTF. For the CDR3, the DNA is TGTGCCAGCAGCTCCGGACAGGGGGCTTACTATGGCTACACCTTC.

The chain carries TRBV14 and TRBJ1-2, with TRBD1 matching 7 bases. Trimming cost V 4 bases and J 4 bases; bases outside gene matches: 6. Germline V gives CDR1 SGHDN, CDR2 FVKESK. The CDR3 spans 14 residues. Here the CDR3 DNA reads TGTGCCAGCAGCCCTTGGACAGGTTCCTATGGCTACACCTTC. Translation: CASSPWTGSYGYTF.

The chain couples TRBV6-6 to TRBJ2-3; 8 bases agree with TRBD1. This CDR3 has 15 amino acids. Trimming at V came to 6 bases and at J to 4 bases, leaving 9 bases not matched to a gene. Germline V lookup: CDR1 MNHNY, CDR2 SVGAGI (reference sequence). CDR3 nucleotides: TGTGCCAGCAGCCCACAGGGGGAAGGCCCAGATACGCAGTATTTT. Amino acids: CASSPQGEGPDTQYF.

The chain carries TRBV4-1 and TRBJ1-1; D call uncertain. Germline V gene lookup returns CDR1 MGHRA and CDR2 YSYEKL. With 2 bases removed from V and 11 bases from J, the gap between germline ends came to 9 bases. The CDR3 extends over 11 amino acids. CDR3 in amino acids: CASSQFREAFF. The DNA of the CDR3 is TGCGCCAGCAGCCAATTCCGTGAGGCTTTCTTT.

The chain links TRBV2 to TRBJ2-3; D is undetermined. This CDR3 spans 14 amino acids. The V gene lost 3 bases and the J gene lost 0 bases, with 7 bases spanning the gap. Germline values: CDR1 SNHLY, CDR2 FYNNEI. The CDR3 region is CASSDLSSTDTQYF. The CDR3 DNA reads TGTGCCAGCAGTGATCTGTCGAGCACAGATACGCAGTATTTT.

V and J are TRBV9 and TRBJ1-1, with D possibly TRBD1 on 5 matching bases. The V end lost 1 base, the J end lost 0 bases, and 16 bases lay between the germline ends. CDR1 is SGDLS, CDR2 YYNGEE, per germline. The CDR3 extends over 17 amino acids. CDR3 in amino acids: CASSVTLPGGLNTEAFF. CDR3 bases: TGTGCCAGCAGCGTAACCCTACCGGGGGGATTGAACACTGAAGCTTTCTTT.

The chain is built from TRBV7-6 and TRBJ1-1, with D unclear. CDR1 is SGHVS, CDR2 FNYEAQ, per germline. Trimming removed 2 bases at V and 2 bases at J, with 15 bases between. The CDR3 runs 16 residues. This CDR3 reads CASSLSLTGSNTEAFF. The CDR3 region has the DNA TGTGCCAGCAGCTTATCCCTTACGGGGTCTAACACTGAAGCTTTCTTT.